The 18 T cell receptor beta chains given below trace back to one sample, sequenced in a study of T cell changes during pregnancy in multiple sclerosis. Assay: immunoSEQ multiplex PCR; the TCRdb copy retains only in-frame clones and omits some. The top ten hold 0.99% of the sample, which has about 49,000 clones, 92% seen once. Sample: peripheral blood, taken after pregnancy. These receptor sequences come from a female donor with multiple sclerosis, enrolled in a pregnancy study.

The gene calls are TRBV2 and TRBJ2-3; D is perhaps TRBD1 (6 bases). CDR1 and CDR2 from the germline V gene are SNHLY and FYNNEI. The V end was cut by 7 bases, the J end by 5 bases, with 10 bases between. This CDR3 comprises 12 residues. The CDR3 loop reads CASKGGRDTQYF. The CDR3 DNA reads TGTGCCAGCAAAGGGGGAAGAGATACGCAGTATTTT. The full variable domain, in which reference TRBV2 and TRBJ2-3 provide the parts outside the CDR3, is EPEVTQTPSHQVTQMGQEVILRCVPISNHLYFYWYRQILGQKVEFLVSFYNNEISEKSEIFDDQFSVERPDGSNFTLKIRSTKLEDSAMYFCASKGGRDTQYFGPGTRLTVL.

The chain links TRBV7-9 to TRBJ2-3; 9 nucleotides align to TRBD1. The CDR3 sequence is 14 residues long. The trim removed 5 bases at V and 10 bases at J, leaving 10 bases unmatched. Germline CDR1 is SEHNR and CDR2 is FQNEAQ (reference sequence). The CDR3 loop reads CASSLNPQGASQYF. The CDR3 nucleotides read TGTGCCAGCAGCCTAAACCCACAGGGGGCTTCGCAGTATTTT.

The CDR3 bases are TGTGCCAGCAGCTTAGTGGGACAGGGAAACGAGCAGTACTTC. It yields the protein CASSLVGQGNEQYF. V and J are TRBV7-9 and TRBJ2-7; 9 bases are shared with TRBD1. The trim removed 1 base at V and 5 bases at J, leaving 3 bases unmatched. The germline V gene has CDR1 SEHNR and CDR2 FQNEAQ (reference sequence). This CDR3 comprises 14 residues.

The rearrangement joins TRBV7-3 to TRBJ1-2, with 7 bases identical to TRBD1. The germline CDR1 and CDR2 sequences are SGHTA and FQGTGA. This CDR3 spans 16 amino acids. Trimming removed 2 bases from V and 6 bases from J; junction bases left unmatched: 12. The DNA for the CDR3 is TGTGCCAGCAGCTTATATTCGATGGGAACAGGGGATGGCTACACCTTC. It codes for CASSLYSMGTGDGYTF. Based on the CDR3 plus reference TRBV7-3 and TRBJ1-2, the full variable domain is GAGVSQTPSNKVTEKGKYVELRCDPISGHTALYWYRQSLGQGPEFLIYFQGTGAADDSGLPNDRFFAVRPEGSVSTLKIQRTERGDSAVYLCASSLYSMGTGDGYTFGSGTRLTVV.

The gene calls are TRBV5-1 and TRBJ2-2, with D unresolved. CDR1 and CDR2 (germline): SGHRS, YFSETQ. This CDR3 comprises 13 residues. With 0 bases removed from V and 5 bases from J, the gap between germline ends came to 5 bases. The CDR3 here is CASSLAVTGELFF. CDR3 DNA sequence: TGCGCCAGCAGCTTGGCAGTTACCGGGGAGCTGTTTTTT.

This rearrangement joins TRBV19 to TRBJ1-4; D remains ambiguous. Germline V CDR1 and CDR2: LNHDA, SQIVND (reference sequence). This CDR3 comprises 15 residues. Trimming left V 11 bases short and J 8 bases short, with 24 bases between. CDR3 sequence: CAVRVRSGPGEKLFF. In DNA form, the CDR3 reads TGTGCCGTGAGGGTTCGGAGTGGCCCTGGGGAAAAACTGTTTTTT.

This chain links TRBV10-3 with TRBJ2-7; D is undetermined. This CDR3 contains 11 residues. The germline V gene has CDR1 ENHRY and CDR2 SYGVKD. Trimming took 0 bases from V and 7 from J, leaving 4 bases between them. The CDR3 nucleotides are TGTGCCATCAGTGAGTCGAGGGAGCAGTACTTC. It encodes CAISESREQYF.

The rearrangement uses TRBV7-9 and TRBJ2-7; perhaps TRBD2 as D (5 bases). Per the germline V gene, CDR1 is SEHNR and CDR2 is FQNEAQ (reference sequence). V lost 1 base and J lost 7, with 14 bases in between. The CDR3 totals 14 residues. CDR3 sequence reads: CASSLVRSSGEQYF. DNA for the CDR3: TGTGCCAGCAGCTTAGTAAGGAGTTCGGGGGAGCAGTACTTC.

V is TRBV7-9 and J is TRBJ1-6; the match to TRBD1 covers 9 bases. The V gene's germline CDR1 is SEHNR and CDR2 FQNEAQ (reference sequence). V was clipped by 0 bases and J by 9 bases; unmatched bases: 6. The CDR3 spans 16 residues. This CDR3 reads CASSLAGQGRASPLHF. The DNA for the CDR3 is TGTGCCAGCAGCTTAGCGGGACAGGGAAGGGCTTCACCCCTCCACTTT.

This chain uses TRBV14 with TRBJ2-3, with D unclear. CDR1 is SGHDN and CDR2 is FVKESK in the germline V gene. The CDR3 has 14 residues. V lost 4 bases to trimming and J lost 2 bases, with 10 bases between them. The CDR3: CASSLNRHTDTQYF. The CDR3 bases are TGTGCCAGCAGCCTTAACAGACACACAGATACGCAGTATTTT.

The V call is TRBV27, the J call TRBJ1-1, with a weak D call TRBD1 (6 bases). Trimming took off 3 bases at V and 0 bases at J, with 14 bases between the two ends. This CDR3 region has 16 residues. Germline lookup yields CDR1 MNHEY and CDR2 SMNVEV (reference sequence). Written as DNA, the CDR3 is TGTGCCAGCAGTTTGACCACCGACAGGATGAACACTGAAGCTTTCTTT. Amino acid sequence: CASSLTTDRMNTEAFF.

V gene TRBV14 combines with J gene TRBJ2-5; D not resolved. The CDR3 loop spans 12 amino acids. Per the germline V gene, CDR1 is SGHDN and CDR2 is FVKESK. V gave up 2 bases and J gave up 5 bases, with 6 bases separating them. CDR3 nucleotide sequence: TGTGCCAGCAGCCAACTCGTGGAGACCCAGTACTTC. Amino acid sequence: CASSQLVETQYF.

The CDR3 here is CASSGGSGGPKNIQYF. CDR3 DNA: TGTGCCAGCAGCGGCGGATCCGGGGGACCCAAAAACATTCAGTACTTC. V and J are TRBV7-3 and TRBJ2-4; D might be TRBD2 (6 bases). The V gene lost 5 bases and the J gene lost 2 bases, with 16 bases spanning the gap. The CDR3 runs to 16 residues. Per germline, CDR1 SGHTA and CDR2 FQGTGA.

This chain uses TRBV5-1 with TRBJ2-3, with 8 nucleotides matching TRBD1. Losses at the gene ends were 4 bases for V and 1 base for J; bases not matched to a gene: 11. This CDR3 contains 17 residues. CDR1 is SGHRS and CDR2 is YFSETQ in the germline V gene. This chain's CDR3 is CASSPYRQGTGTDTQYF. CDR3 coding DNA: TGCGCCAGCAGCCCCTATCGACAGGGGACAGGCACAGATACGCAGTATTTT.

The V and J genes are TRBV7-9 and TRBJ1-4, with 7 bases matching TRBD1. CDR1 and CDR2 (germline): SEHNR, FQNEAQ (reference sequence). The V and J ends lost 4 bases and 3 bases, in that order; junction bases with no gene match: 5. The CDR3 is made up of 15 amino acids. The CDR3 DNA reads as TGTGCCAGCAGCTCCAAGGGGGCACCTAATGAAAAACTGTTTTTT. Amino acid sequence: CASSSKGAPNEKLFF.

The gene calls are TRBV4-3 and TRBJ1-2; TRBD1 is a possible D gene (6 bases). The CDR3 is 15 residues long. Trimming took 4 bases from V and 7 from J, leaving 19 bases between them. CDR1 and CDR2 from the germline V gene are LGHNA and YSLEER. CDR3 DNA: TGCGCCAGCAGCCCCCCGATTGGGGGGGCACTTGGCTACACCTTC. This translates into CASSPPIGGALGYTF.

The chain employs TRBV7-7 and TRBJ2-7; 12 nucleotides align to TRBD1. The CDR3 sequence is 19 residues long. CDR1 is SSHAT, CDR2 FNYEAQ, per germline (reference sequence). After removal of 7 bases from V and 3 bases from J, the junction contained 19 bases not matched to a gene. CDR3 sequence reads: CASIQSGTGGFTLIYEQYF. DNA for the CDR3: TGTGCCAGCATCCAATCCGGGACAGGGGGCTTTACTCTCATCTACGAGCAGTACTTC.

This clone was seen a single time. The CDR3 sequence: CASSPGQGALQPQHF. The CDR3 region has the DNA TGTGCCAGCAGCCCCGGGCAGGGGGCACTTCAGCCCCAGCATTTT. The V and J genes are TRBV7-9 and TRBJ1-5; 8 bases match TRBD1. Germline CDR1 is SEHNR and CDR2 is FQNEAQ (reference sequence). This CDR3 has 15 residues. The V segment lost 5 bases and the J segment 6 bases; nucleotides outside the gene matches: 9.